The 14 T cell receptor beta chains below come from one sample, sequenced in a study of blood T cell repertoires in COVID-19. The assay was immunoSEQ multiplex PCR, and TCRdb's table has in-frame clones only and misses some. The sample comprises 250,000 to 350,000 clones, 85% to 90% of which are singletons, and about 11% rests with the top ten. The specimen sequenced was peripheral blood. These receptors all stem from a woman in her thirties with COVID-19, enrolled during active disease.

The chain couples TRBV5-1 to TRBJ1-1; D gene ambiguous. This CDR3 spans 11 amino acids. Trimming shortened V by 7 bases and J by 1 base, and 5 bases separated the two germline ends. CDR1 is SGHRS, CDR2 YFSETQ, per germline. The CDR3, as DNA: TGCGCCAGCCGGTCGAACACTGAAGCTTTCTTT. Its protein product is CASRSNTEAFF.

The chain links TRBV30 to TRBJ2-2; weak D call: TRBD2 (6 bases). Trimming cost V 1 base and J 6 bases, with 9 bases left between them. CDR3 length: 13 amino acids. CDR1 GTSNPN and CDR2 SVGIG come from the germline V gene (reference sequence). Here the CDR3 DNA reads TGTGCCTGGAGTGCCACTAGCTCCGGGGAGCTGTTTTTT. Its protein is CAWSATSSGELFF.

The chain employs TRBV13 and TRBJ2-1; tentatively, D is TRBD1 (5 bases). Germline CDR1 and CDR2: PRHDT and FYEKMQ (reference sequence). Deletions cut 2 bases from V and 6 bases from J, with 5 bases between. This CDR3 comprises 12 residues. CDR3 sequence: CASSLRGNEQFF. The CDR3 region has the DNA TGTGCCAGCAGCTTAAGGGGCAATGAGCAGTTCTTC.

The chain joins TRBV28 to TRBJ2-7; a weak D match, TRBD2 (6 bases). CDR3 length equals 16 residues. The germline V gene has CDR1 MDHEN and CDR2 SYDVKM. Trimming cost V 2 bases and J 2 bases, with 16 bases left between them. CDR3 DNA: TGTGCCAGCAGTTTACCCCGGGAGACCGCAGCCTACGAGCAGTACTTC. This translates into CASSLPRETAAYEQYF.

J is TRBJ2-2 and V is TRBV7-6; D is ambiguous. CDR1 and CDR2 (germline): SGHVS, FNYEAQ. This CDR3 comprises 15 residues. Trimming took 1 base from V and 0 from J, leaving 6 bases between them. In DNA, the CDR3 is TGTGCCAGCAGCTTAGAGTCAGCGAACACCGGGGAGCTGTTTTTT. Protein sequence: CASSLESANTGELFF.

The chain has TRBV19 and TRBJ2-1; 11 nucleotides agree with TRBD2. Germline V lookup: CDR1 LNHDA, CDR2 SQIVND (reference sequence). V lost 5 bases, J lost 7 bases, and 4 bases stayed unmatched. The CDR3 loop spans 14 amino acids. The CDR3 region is CASSVGTSGNEQFF. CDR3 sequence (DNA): TGTGCCAGTAGTGTGGGGACTAGCGGAAATGAGCAGTTCTTC.

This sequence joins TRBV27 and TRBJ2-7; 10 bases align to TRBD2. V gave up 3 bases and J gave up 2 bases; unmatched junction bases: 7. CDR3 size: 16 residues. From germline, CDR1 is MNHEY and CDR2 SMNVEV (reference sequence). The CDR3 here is CASSFLASGSPYEQYF. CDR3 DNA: TGTGCCAGCAGTTTCTTGGCTAGCGGGAGTCCCTACGAGCAGTACTTC.

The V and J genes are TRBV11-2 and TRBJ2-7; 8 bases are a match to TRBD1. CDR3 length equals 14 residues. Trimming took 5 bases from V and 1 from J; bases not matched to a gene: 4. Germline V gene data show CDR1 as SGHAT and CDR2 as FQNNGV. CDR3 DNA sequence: TGTGCCAGCAGCACCGGGACAGGTTCCTACGAGCAGTACTTC. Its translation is CASSTGTGSYEQYF.

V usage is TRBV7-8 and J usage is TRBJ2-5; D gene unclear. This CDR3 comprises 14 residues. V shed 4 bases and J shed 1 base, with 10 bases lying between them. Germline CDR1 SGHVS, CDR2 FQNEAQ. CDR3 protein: CASSYARGQETQYF. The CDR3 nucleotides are TGTGCCAGCAGCTATGCCCGCGGCCAAGAGACCCAGTACTTC.

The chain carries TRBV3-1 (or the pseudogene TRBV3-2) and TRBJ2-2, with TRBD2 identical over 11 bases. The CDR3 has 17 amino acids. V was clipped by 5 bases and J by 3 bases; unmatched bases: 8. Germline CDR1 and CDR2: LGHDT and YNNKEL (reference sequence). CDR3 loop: CASSGTSGSWDTGELFF. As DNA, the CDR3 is TGTGCCAGCAGCGGAACTAGCGGGAGCTGGGACACCGGGGAGCTGTTTTTT.

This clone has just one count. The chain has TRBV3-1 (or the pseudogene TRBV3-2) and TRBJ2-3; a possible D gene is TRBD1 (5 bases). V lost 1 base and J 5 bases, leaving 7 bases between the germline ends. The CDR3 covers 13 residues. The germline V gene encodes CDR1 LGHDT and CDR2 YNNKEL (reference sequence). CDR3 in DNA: TGTGCCAGCAGCCAAGCCGACAGAGATACGCAGTATTTT. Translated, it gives CASSQADRDTQYF.

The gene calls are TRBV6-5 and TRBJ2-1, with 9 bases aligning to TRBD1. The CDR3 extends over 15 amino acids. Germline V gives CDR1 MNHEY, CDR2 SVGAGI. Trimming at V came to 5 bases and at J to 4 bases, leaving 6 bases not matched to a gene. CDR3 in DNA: TGTGCCAGCAGTCGGGACAGGGCCCTTTACAATGAGCAGTTCTTC. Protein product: CASSRDRALYNEQFF.

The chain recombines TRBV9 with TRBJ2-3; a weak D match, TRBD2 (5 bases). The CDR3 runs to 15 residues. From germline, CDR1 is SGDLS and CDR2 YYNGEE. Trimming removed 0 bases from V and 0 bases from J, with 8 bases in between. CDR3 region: CASSVVSASTDTQYF. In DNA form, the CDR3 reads TGTGCCAGCAGCGTAGTTAGCGCCAGCACAGATACGCAGTATTTT.

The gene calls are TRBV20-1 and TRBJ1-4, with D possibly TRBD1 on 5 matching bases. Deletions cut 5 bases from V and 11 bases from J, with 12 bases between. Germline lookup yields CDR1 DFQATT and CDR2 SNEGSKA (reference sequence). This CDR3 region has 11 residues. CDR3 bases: TGCAGTGCTGGGGCTGACAAGAAACTGTTTTTT. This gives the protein CSAGADKKLFF.